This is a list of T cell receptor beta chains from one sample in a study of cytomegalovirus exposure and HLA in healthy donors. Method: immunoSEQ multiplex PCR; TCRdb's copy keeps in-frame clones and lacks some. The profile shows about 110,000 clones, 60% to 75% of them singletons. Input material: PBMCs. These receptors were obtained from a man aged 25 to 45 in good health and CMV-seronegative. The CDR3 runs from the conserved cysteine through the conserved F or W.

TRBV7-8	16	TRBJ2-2	CASINRGRLDTGELFF
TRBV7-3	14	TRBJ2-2	CASSLTPGTGELFF
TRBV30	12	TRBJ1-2	CAWSVQRYGYTF
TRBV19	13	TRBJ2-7	CASSMQDSYEQYF
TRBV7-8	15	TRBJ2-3	CASSFARERADTQYF
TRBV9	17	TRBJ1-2	CASSPREFGTGGVDDTF
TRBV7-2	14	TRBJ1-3	CASSPLNSGNTIYF
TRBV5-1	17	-	CASSLVASGTGTHEQYF
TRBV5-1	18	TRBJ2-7	CASSFRSPTAKSSYEQYF
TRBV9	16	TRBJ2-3	CASSARQGQRTDTQYF
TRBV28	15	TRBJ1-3	CASSGSVGAGNTIYF
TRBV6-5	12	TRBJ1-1	CASSSPTGEAFF
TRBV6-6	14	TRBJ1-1	CASSRRGLIPEAFF
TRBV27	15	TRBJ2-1	CASSFSGRAYNEQFF
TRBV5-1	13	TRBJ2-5	CASSLETGYEQYF
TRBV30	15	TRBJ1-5	CAWSAGQGSNQPQHF
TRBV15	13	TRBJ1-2	CATSDGQNYGYTF
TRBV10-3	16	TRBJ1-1	CASSSRQDRLNTEAFF
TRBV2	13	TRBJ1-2	CASSESQTGGYTF
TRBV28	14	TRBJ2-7	CASSLQGNPYEQYF
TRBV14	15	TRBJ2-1	CASSPQGGMDNEQFF
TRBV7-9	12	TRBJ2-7	CASSHDTYEQYF
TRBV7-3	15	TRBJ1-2	CASSPGTGSAYGYTF
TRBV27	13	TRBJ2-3	CASSPERADTQYF
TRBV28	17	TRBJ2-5	CASSSPAGASRQETQYF
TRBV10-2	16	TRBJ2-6	CASSESGRSGANVLTF
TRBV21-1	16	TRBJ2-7	CASSSQAGGDSYEQYF
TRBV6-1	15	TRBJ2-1	CASSDPGGPYNEQFF
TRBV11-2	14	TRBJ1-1	CASSAHHGDTEAFF
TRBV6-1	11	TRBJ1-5	CASSAGQPQHF